This T cell receptor beta chain comes out of a study of blood T cell repertoires in COVID-19. Study-wide context: COVID-19 samples collected from the United States, Italy and Spain covered acute and convalescent phases. Sources were T cells, B-cell-depleted T cells, or PBMCs; the material itself was cDNA or gDNA.

It was during active infection that Seattle patients were enrolled and then longitudinally followed. The authors' processing: By means of reference gene primer amplification, nucleated cell counts were estimated. TCRdb's copy holds only in-frame clones and misses some; the assay was immunoSEQ multiplex PCR. V and J calls plus clone size are reproduced from that table; the DNA served to infer D and trimming. The sample carries 150,000 to 200,000 clones, roughly four fifths recorded once. The CDR3 is 14 amino acids. In germline, CDR1 is SGHDT, CDR2 YYEEEE. The J segment lost 7 bases and the V segment lost 4 bases, leaving 5 bases of the junction unmatched.

The chain couples TRBV5-6 to TRBJ1-4; 9 positions match TRBD1. The receptor's source is a woman of 80 years or more with COVID-19, enrolled during active disease. Input material: peripheral blood. The CDR3 DNA follows: TGTGCCAGCAGCCAGGGACAGGGTGGTGAAAAACTGTTTTTT. Amino acid sequence: CASSQGQGGEKLFF.